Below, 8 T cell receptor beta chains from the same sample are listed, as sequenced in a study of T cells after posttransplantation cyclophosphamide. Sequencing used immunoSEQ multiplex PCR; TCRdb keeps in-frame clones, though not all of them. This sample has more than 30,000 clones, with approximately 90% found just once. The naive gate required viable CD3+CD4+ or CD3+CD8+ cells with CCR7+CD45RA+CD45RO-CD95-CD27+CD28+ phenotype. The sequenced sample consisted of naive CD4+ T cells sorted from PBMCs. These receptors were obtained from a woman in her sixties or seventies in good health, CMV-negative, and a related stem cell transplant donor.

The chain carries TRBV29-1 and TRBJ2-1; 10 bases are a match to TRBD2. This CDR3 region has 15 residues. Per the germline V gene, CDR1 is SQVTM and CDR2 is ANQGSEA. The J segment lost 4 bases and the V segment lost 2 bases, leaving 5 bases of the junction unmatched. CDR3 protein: CSVESGTSAYNEQFF. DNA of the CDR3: TGCAGCGTTGAAAGTGGGACTAGCGCTTACAATGAGCAGTTCTTC.

CDR3 region: CATGQNSNQPQHF. Here the CDR3 DNA reads TGTGCCACTGGACAGAATAGCAATCAGCCCCAGCATTTT. The V gene is TRBV6-5, the J gene TRBJ1-5; TRBD1 is a possible D gene (6 bases). V was cut by 10 bases and J by 0 bases, with 10 bases left in between. The length of the CDR3 is 13 residues. Germline V gene lookup returns CDR1 MNHEY and CDR2 SVGAGI.

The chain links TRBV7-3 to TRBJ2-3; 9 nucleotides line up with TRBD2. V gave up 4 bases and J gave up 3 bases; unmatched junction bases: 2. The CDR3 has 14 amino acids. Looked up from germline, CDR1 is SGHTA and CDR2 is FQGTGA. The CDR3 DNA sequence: TGTGCCAGCAGCTCTAGCGGGAAGACAGATACGCAGTATTTT. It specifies CASSSSGKTDTQYF.

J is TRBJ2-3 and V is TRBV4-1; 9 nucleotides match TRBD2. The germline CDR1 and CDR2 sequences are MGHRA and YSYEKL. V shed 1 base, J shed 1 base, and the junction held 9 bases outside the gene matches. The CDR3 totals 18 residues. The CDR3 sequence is CASSQGVLAGGGTDTQYF. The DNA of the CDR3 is TGCGCCAGCAGCCAAGGGGTCTTGGCGGGAGGGGGCACAGATACGCAGTATTTT.

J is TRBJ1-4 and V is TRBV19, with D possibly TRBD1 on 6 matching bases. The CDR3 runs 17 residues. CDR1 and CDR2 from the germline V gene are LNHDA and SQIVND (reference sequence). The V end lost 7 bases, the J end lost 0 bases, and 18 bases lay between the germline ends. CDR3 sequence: CASTPRTAPTTNEKLFF. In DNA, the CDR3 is TGTGCCAGTACCCCCCGGACAGCTCCTACAACTAATGAAAAACTGTTTTTT.

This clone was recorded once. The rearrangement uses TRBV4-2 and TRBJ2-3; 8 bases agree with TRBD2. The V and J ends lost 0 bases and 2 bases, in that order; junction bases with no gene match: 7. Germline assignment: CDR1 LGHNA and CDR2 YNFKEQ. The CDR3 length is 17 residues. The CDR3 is CASSQDGTGGVTDTQYF. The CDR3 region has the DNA TGTGCCAGCAGCCAAGATGGGACGGGGGGGGTCACAGATACGCAGTATTTT.

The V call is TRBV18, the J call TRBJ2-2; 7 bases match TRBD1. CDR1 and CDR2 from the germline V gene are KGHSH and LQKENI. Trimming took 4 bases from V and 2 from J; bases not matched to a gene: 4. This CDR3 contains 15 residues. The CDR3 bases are TGTGCCAGCTCACTAGGACAGGCCAACACCGGGGAGCTGTTTTTT. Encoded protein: CASSLGQANTGELFF.

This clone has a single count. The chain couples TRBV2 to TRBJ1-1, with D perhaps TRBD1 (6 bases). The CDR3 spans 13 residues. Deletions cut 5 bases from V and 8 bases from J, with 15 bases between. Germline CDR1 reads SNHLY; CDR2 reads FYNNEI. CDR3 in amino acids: CASSRTGSAEAFF. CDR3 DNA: TGTGCCAGCAGTAGAACAGGGTCGGCCGAAGCTTTCTTT.